This entry lists 14 T cell receptor beta chains sequenced from one sample in a study of T cell clonotyping in hematopoietic cell transplantation. Time point noted: recipient sample about 28 days before transplant, after cytoreduction. Only in-frame clones appear in the TCRdb table, and some are missing; sequencing was by immunoSEQ multiplex PCR. The sample includes more than 8,000 clones, about 90% of them seen just once. The sequences come from peripheral blood mononuclear cells, collected before stem cell transplant. The receptors here all came from a woman aged 55-75 years with acute myeloid leukemia. Some clones in this sample may be carry-over from other donors' samples.

This chain uses TRBV28 with TRBJ2-1; D remains unclear. CDR3 length: 16 residues. V was pared by 4 bases and J by 1 base, with 14 bases between. Germline V lookup: CDR1 MDHEN, CDR2 SYDVKM. CDR3 amino acids: CASSSGFQASYNEQFF. The CDR3 nucleotides read TGTGCCAGCAGTTCAGGATTTCAAGCGTCCTACAATGAGCAGTTCTTC.

The chain combines TRBV15 with TRBJ1-1; D perhaps matches TRBD1 (5 bases). The CDR3 spans 14 residues. The germline V gene has CDR1 LNHNV and CDR2 YYDKDF (reference sequence). The V and J ends lost 0 bases and 4 bases respectively, with 9 bases between them. The CDR3 bases are TGTGCCACCAGCAGAGACAGGGTAAGCACTGAAGCTTTCTTT. It translates to CATSRDRVSTEAFF.

The chain links TRBV7-9 to TRBJ2-5; a weak D match, TRBD2 (6 bases). The CDR3 runs 14 residues. V shed 8 bases and J shed 5 bases, with 18 bases lying between them. CDR1 SEHNR and CDR2 FQNEAQ come from the germline V gene (reference sequence). The CDR3 bases are TGTGCCAGCGCACCGGGGGAAATAGGGGAGACCCAGTACTTC. Translated, it gives CASAPGEIGETQYF.

This chain connects TRBV6-5 to TRBJ2-5; 9 bases agree with TRBD1. V dropped 0 bases and J dropped 9; count of bases not matched to a gene: 5. Germline values: CDR1 MNHEY, CDR2 SVGAGI. This CDR3 contains 14 residues. CDR3 DNA sequence: TGTGCCAGCAGTTACTCGATAGGGACAGGGTCCCAGTACTTC. Protein: CASSYSIGTGSQYF.

This clone was seen more than once but under ten times. The chain joins TRBV27 to TRBJ2-3; D is undetermined. This CDR3 spans 15 amino acids. Per germline, CDR1 MNHEY and CDR2 SMNVEV (reference sequence). V was cut by 4 bases and J by 4 bases, with 15 bases left in between. CDR3 DNA sequence: TGTGCCAGCAGTTATTCTCTCTGGGCCCCAGATACGCAGTATTTT. This sequence encodes CASSYSLWAPDTQYF.

The chain is built from TRBV29-1 and TRBJ1-1, with a possible D match to TRBD1 (6 bases). This CDR3 is 12 amino acids long. Per the germline V gene, CDR1 is SQVTM and CDR2 is ANQGSEA. Trimming took off 6 bases at V and 0 bases at J, with 8 bases between the two ends. CDR3 region: CSVGHVNTEAFF. For the CDR3, the DNA is TGCAGCGTGGGACACGTGAACACTGAAGCTTTCTTT.

In this sample, this clone turned up once. The chain links TRBV7-9 to TRBJ2-3; D remains unclear. The V gene lost 1 base and the J gene lost 5 bases, with 10 bases spanning the gap. The CDR3 runs to 14 residues. Germline values: CDR1 SEHNR, CDR2 FQNEAQ (reference sequence). DNA for the CDR3: TGTGCCAGCAGCTTAGGCTACAGTGGAGATACGCAGTATTTT. Amino acids: CASSLGYSGDTQYF.

The rearrangement links TRBV5-1 to TRBJ1-1; weak D call: TRBD1 (6 bases). Deletions cut 1 base from V and 7 bases from J, with 17 bases between. The CDR3 has 15 amino acids. Per the germline V gene, CDR1 is SGHRS and CDR2 is YFSETQ. The CDR3 reads CASSLQGRKTDEAFF. Here the CDR3 DNA reads TGCGCCAGCAGCTTGCAGGGGCGAAAGACCGATGAAGCTTTCTTT. Using reference TRBV5-1 and TRBJ1-1 for the parts outside the CDR3, the full variable domain is KAGVTQTPRYLIKTRGQQVTLSCSPISGHRSVSWYQQTPGQGLQFLFEYFSETQRNKGNFPGRFSGRQFSNSRSEMNVSTLELGDSALYLCASSLQGRKTDEAFFGQGTRLTVV.

The CDR3 reads CASSLNAGGQGYEQYF. The CDR3 nucleotides read TGTGCCAGCAGCCTAAACGCCGGGGGACAGGGCTACGAGCAGTACTTC. The chain joins TRBV11-2 to TRBJ2-7, with 9 bases that match TRBD1. This CDR3 contains 16 residues. CDR1 SGHAT and CDR2 FQNNGV come from the germline V gene. V was pared by 5 bases and J by 3 bases, with 11 bases of the junction left unmatched.

The J gene is TRBJ2-1, the V gene TRBV13; D may be TRBD2 (6 bases). V lost 6 bases, J lost 3 bases, and 18 bases lay in between. Looked up from germline, CDR1 is PRHDT and CDR2 is FYEKMQ (reference sequence). The CDR3 contains 16 residues. In DNA form, the CDR3 reads TGTGCCAGCAGTCAAAGTCCGGGGGACTTCTACAATGAGCAGTTCTTC. Encoded protein: CASSQSPGDFYNEQFF.

The CDR3 protein is CAWSVGTGRKLFF. DNA for the CDR3: TGTGCCTGGAGTGTCGGGACAGGGAGAAAACTGTTTTTT. The rearrangement uses TRBV30 and TRBJ1-4; the match to TRBD1 covers 9 bases. Germline lookup yields CDR1 GTSNPN and CDR2 SVGIG (reference sequence). The CDR3 is 13 residues long. V lost 0 bases and J lost 10; bases outside the gene matches: 3. Based on the CDR3 plus reference TRBV30 and TRBJ1-4, the full variable domain is SQTIHQWPATLVQPVGSPLSLECTVEGTSNPNLYWYRQAAGRGLQLLFYSVGIGQISSEVPQNLSASRPQDRQFILSSKKLLLSDSGFYLCAWSVGTGRKLFFGSGTQLSVL.

This clone has more than one count but fewer than ten. The chain employs TRBV28 and TRBJ2-7; tentatively, D is TRBD1 (6 bases). Germline CDR1 and CDR2: MDHEN and SYDVKM. This CDR3 contains 13 residues. Trimming shortened V by 5 bases and J by 5 bases, and 13 bases separated the two germline ends. The CDR3 region has the DNA TGTGCCAGCAGTACACAGGGAAACCACGAGCAGTACTTC. It is translated as CASSTQGNHEQYF.

As for this clone: One end of the junction fails to match germline, which may point to a read error. The chain couples TRBV5-8 to TRBJ2-3, with D possibly TRBD1 on 6 matching bases. The CDR3 sequence is 11 residues long. Germline values: CDR1 SGHTS, CDR2 YDEGEE. The CDR3 bases are TGTGCCAGCAGTAGCAGGGGATACGCAGTATTT. Amino acids: CASSSRGYAVF.

The chain has TRBV25-1 and TRBJ1-2, with TRBD1 identical over 12 bases. The CDR3 is made up of 16 amino acids. Per the germline V gene, CDR1 is MGHDK and CDR2 is SYGVNS. Trimming removed 6 bases from V and 1 base from J; junction bases left unmatched: 6. In nucleotides, the CDR3 is TGTGCCAGCAGCAAGGGACAGGGGGCCTTTAACTATGGCTACACCTTC. Translating it yields CASSKGQGAFNYGYTF.